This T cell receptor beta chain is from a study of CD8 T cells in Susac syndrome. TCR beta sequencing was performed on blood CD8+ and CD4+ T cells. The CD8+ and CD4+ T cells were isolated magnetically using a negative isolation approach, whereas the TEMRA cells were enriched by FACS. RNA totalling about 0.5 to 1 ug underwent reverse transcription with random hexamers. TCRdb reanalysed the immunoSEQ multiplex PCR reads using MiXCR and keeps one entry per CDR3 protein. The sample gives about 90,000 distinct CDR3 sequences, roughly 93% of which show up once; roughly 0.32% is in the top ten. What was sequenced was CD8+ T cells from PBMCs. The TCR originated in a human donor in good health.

CDR3 sequence (DNA): TGTGCCAGCAGTCGCCCGGGACAGGCCACAGATACGCAGTATTTT. This translates into CASSRPGQATDTQYF. The chain uses TRBV12-3 or TRBV12-4 and TRBJ2-3, with 8 nucleotides matching TRBD1. The CDR3 contains 15 residues. J gave up 2 bases and V 5 bases, and 6 bases lay outside the gene matches.